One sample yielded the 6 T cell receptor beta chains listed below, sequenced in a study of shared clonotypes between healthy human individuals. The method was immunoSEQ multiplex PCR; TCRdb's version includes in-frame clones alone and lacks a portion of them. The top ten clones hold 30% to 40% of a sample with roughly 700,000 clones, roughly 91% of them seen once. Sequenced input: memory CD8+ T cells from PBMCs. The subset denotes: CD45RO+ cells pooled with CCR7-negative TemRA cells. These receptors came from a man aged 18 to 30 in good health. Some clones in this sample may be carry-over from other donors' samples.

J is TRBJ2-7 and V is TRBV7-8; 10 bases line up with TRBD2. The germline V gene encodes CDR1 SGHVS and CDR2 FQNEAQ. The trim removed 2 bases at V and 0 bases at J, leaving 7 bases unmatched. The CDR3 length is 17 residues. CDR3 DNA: TGTGCCAGCAGCTTATATCCAGCGGGAGGGGTCTCCTACGAGCAGTACTTC. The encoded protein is CASSLYPAGGVSYEQYF.

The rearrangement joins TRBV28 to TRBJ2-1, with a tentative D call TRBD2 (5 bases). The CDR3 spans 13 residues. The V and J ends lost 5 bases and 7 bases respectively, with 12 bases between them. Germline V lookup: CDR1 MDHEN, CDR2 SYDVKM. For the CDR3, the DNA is TGTGCCAGCAGTGTACGGGGTGGGAATGAGCAGTTCTTC. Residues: CASSVRGGNEQFF.

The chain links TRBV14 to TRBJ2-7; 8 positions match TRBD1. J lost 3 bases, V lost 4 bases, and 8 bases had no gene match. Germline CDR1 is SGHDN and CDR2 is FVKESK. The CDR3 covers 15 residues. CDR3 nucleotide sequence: TGTGCCAGCAGCCCGCCAGGGGGCCCCGGCTACGAGCAGTACTTC. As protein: CASSPPGGPGYEQYF.

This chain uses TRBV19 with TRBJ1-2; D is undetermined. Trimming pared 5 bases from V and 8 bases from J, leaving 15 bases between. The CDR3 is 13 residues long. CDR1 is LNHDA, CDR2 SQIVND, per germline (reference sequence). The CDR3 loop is CASSSRHLHGYTF. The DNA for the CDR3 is TGTGCCAGTAGTTCCCGACACCTACACGGCTACACCTTC. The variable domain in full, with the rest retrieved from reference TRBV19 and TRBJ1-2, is DGGITQSPKYLFRKEGQNVTLSCEQNLNHDAMYWYRQDPGQGLRLIYYSQIVNDFQKGDIAEGYSVSREKKESFPLTVTSAQKNPTAFYLCASSSRHLHGYTFGSGTRLTVV.

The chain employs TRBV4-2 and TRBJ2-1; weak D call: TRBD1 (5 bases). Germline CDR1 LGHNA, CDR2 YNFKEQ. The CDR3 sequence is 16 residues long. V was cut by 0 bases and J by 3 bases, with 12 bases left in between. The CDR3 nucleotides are TGTGCCAGCAGCCAAGAAATTTCTAGGGGCTACAATGAGCAGTTCTTC. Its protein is CASSQEISRGYNEQFF.

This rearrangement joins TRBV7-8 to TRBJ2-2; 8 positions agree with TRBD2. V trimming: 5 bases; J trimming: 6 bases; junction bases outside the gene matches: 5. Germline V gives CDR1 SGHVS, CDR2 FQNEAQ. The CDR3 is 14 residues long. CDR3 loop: CASSISGDAGELFF. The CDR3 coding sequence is TGTGCCAGCAGCATTAGCGGGGACGCCGGGGAGCTGTTTTTT.